This TCR beta chain was sequenced during a study of blood T cells in healthy people across ages. This clonotype appeared a few times. Trimming shortened V by 0 bases and J by 4 bases, and 10 bases separated the two germline ends. CDR1 is SGHRS, CDR2 YFSETQ, per germline. The CDR3 spans 15 residues. Using a J-beta primer mix together with a sample-barcoded 5' primer, a second PCR was run for roughly 7 to 12 cycles. Each CDR3 protein is one row after TCRdb ran MiXCR on the 5' RACE reads. Among under 800,000 distinct CDR3 sequences listed, over 20% were seen once. The genes are TRBV5-1 and TRBJ2-2, with no clear D. The TCR sequence derives from a man between 65 and 79 years old in good health. Sequenced material: blood. DNA of the CDR3: TGCGCCAGCAGCTTGGACATAGGTATCACCGGGGAGCTGTTTTTT. Its protein product is CASSLDIGITGELFF.